This passage covers 24 T cell receptor beta chains from one sample sequenced in a study of cytomegalovirus exposure and HLA in healthy donors. In the PCR, 60 Vbeta and 13 Jbeta primers were used. Only in-frame clones appear in the TCRdb table, and some are missing; sequencing was by immunoSEQ multiplex PCR. The profile shows 100,000 to 120,000 clones, approximately 72% of them singletons. Source material: PBMCs. The source of these receptors is a man between 25 and 39 years old in good health and CMV-seronegative.

The V and J genes are TRBV9 and TRBJ2-3, with a possible D match to TRBD1 (6 bases). V was pared by 0 bases and J by 0 bases, with 8 bases between. Germline loops: CDR1 SGDLS, CDR2 YYNGEE. CDR3 length: 15 residues. This CDR3 reads CASSVGTASTDTQYF. CDR3 sequence (DNA): TGTGCCAGCAGCGTAGGGACAGCGAGCACAGATACGCAGTATTTT.

This clone was observed a single time. The chain combines TRBV5-1 with TRBJ2-7; TRBD1 might be the D (6 bases). The V gene lost 4 bases and the J gene lost 4 bases, with 18 bases spanning the gap. Germline values: CDR1 SGHRS, CDR2 YFSETQ. The CDR3 length is 15 residues. The CDR3, as DNA: TGCGCCAGCAGCATACACAGGGACATGGATTACGAGCAGTACTTC. This codes for CASSIHRDMDYEQYF.

The chain employs TRBV30 and TRBJ1-1, with D possibly matching TRBD1 (6 bases). Trimming pared 0 bases from V and 8 bases from J, leaving 10 bases between. The CDR3 runs to 12 residues. Germline CDR1 reads GTSNPN; CDR2 reads SVGIG (reference sequence). The CDR3 sequence: CAWSVRTAEAFF. As DNA, the CDR3 is TGTGCCTGGAGTGTACGGACAGCCGAAGCTTTCTTT.

The J gene is TRBJ2-7, the V gene TRBV5-4; 7 nucleotides align to TRBD1. With 4 bases clipped from V and 1 base from J, the junction kept 8 bases outside the gene matches. The CDR3 is 15 residues long. Germline lookup yields CDR1 SGHNT and CDR2 YYREEE (reference sequence). In DNA, the CDR3 is TGTGCCAGCAGCCTACAGGGGAGTCGATCCTACGAGCAGTACTTC. It specifies CASSLQGSRSYEQYF. Variable domain in full (rest from reference TRBV5-4 and TRBJ2-7): ETGVTQSPTHLIKTRGQQVTLRCSSQSGHNTVSWYQQALGQGPQFIFQYYREEENGRGNFPPRFSGLQFPNYSSELNVNALELDDSALYLCASSLQGSRSYEQYFGPGTRLTVT.

The chain combines TRBV7-9 with TRBJ2-7; 7 nucleotides line up with TRBD2. Germline V lookup: CDR1 SEHNR, CDR2 FQNEAQ (reference sequence). With V trimmed by 5 bases and J by 1 base, 5 bases remained unmatched. This CDR3 spans 14 amino acids. CDR3 DNA: TGTGCCAGCAGCCAAACTAGCGCTTCCTACGAGCAGTACTTC. Translation gives CASSQTSASYEQYF.

The chain is built from TRBV19 and TRBJ2-3, with TRBD2 matching 12 bases. CDR1 and CDR2 from the germline V gene are LNHDA and SQIVND (reference sequence). V was clipped by 7 bases and J by 1 base; unmatched bases: 9. The CDR3 is 17 amino acids. The CDR3 DNA reads TGTGCCAGTATCCCCACTACTAGCGGGGGGCGCACAGATACGCAGTATTTT. Its translation: CASIPTTSGGRTDTQYF.

This chain links TRBV28 with TRBJ1-1, with D tentatively TRBD1 (6 bases). The V gene lost 8 bases and the J gene lost 7 bases, with 8 bases spanning the gap. The CDR3 has 10 amino acids. The germline gives CDR1 MDHEN, CDR2 SYDVKM. CDR3 sequence: CASGTSEAFF. The CDR3 DNA is TGTGCCAGCGGGACAAGTGAAGCTTTCTTT. Full variable domain (remainder filled in from reference TRBV28 and TRBJ1-1): DVKVTQSSRYLVKRTGEKVFLECVQDMDHENMFWYRQDPGLGLRLIYFSYDVKMKEKGDIPEGYSVSREKKERFSLILESASTNQTSMYLCASGTSEAFFGQGTRLTVV.

The sample holds one count of this clone. The chain uses TRBV11-3 and TRBJ2-5; 7 nucleotides agree with TRBD1. The DNA end favors TRBJ2-7, so the J call may be wrong. The CDR3 spans 13 residues. Germline assignment: CDR1 SGHNT and CDR2 YENEEA. CDR3 sequence: CASSSRDSHEQYF. The CDR3 DNA is TGTGCCAGCAGCTCTAGGGACAGCCACGAGCAGTACTTC.

J is TRBJ1-5 and V is TRBV11-2; D ambiguous. Germline assignment: CDR1 SGHAT and CDR2 FQNNGV. This CDR3 is 13 amino acids long. The V end lost 5 bases, the J end lost 3 bases, and 8 bases lay between the germline ends. CDR3 sequence (DNA): TGTGCCAGCAGCCGAGGTCTCAATCAGCCCCAGCATTTT. As protein: CASSRGLNQPQHF.

The CDR3 reads CAWSGLEGVYNEQFF. Here the CDR3 DNA reads TGTGCCTGGAGTGGGTTGGAGGGAGTTTACAATGAGCAGTTCTTC. This sequence joins TRBV30 and TRBJ2-1, with a possible D match to TRBD2 (6 bases). Between the trimmed V and J ends, which lost 1 base and 4 bases, there was a span of 14 bases. The CDR3 runs 15 residues. Germline CDR1 GTSNPN, CDR2 SVGIG (reference sequence).

This clone has just a few counts. The chain employs TRBV12-5 and TRBJ1-1; tentatively, D is TRBD1 (5 bases). Germline V gene data show CDR1 as LGHNT and CDR2 as FRNRAP. V lost 1 base to trimming and J lost 1 base, with 13 bases between them. This CDR3 spans 16 amino acids. CDR3 bases: TGTGCTAGTGGTTTGGCCCTCCTAACAGGGAACACTGAAGCTTTCTTT. Its translation is CASGLALLTGNTEAFF. Looking up the rest from reference TRBV12-5 and TRBJ1-1 gives the full variable domain: DARVTQTPRHKVTEMGQEVTMRCQPILGHNTVFWYRQTMMQGLELLAYFRNRAPLDDSGMPKDRFSAEMPDATLATLKIQPSEPRDSAVYFCASGLALLTGNTEAFFGQGTRLTVV.

J is TRBJ2-6 and V is TRBV10-3, with D uncertain. Germline loops: CDR1 ENHRY, CDR2 SYGVKD. Trimming took 2 bases from V and 1 from J, leaving 9 bases between them. The CDR3 totals 16 residues. This chain's CDR3 is CAISEKSRSGANVLTF. As DNA, the CDR3 is TGTGCCATCAGTGAGAAGTCGAGATCTGGGGCCAACGTCCTGACTTTC.

The chain combines TRBV18 with TRBJ2-7; D perhaps matches TRBD2 (6 bases). Germline V gene data show CDR1 as KGHSH and CDR2 as LQKENI. This CDR3 contains 16 residues. V was clipped by 6 bases and J by 3 bases, with 21 bases between them. This CDR3 reads CASSPRSGETVYEQYF. CDR3 bases: TGTGCCAGCTCGCCCCGTTCGGGGGAGACAGTCTACGAGCAGTACTTC.

The V call is TRBV5-1, the J call TRBJ1-1, with D perhaps TRBD1 (5 bases). Trimming pared 0 bases from V and 4 bases from J, leaving 10 bases between. This CDR3 is 14 amino acids long. CDR1 SGHRS and CDR2 YFSETQ come from the germline V gene. The CDR3 reads CASSLEGWGTEAFF. The CDR3 DNA reads TGCGCCAGCAGCTTGGAGGGGTGGGGCACTGAAGCTTTCTTT.

The gene calls are TRBV19 and TRBJ2-3; 9 positions agree with TRBD2. J gave up 3 bases and V 6 bases, and 7 bases lay outside the gene matches. Germline loops: CDR1 LNHDA, CDR2 SQIVND (reference sequence). This CDR3 is 15 amino acids long. The CDR3: CASREASGDTDTQYF. The CDR3 nucleotides are TGTGCCAGTAGGGAGGCTAGCGGGGATACAGATACGCAGTATTTT.

As to this clone: The junction and the germline gene differ at one end; a read error may be behind it. The rearrangement uses TRBV12-5 and TRBJ1-1; D unclear. CDR3 size: 15 residues. The germline CDR1 and CDR2 sequences are LGHNT and FRNRAP. This CDR3 reads CASGVVAGMNTEAFF. DNA of the CDR3: TGTGCTAGTGGTGTGGTTGCAGGCATGAACACTGAAGCTTTCTTT.

The chain joins TRBV5-4 to TRBJ2-7; D unclear. The CDR3 runs to 13 residues. In germline, CDR1 is SGHNT, CDR2 YYREEE (reference sequence). V was trimmed by 4 bases and J by 0 bases, leaving 8 bases between them. The CDR3: CASSPRSSYEQYF. CDR3 in DNA: TGTGCCAGCAGCCCTCGGAGCTCCTACGAGCAGTACTTC.

The chain carries TRBV5-1 and TRBJ2-7; TRBD2 might be the D (5 bases). The CDR3 spans 16 residues. The V gene lost 4 bases and the J gene lost 0 bases, with 17 bases spanning the gap. Per germline, CDR1 SGHRS and CDR2 YFSETQ. CDR3 protein: CASSRFGETNSYEQYF. CDR3 bases: TGCGCCAGCAGCAGGTTCGGGGAGACTAACTCCTACGAGCAGTACTTC.

The V gene is TRBV6-6, the J gene TRBJ1-2; D is ambiguous. CDR1 and CDR2 from the germline V gene are MNHNY and SVGAGI (reference sequence). V was clipped by 5 bases and J by 4 bases, with 17 bases between them. There are 15 residues in the CDR3. The CDR3 coding sequence is TGTGCCAGCAGTCGTACAGAGAAAATTCGCTATGGCTACACCTTC. This gives the protein CASSRTEKIRYGYTF.

This clone was counted between two and nine times. The V gene is TRBV10-1, the J gene TRBJ2-5; unclear D gene. Trimming took 3 bases from V and 9 from J, leaving 14 bases between them. This CDR3 is 13 amino acids long. Germline CDR1 WNHNN, CDR2 SYGVQD (reference sequence). The CDR3, as DNA: TGCGCCAGCAGTGATGAGGCCCCCTACCCCCAGTACTTC. Encoded protein: CASSDEAPYPQYF.

The chain employs TRBV5-5 and TRBJ1-2; 7 bases are shared with TRBD1. CDR1 SGHKS and CDR2 YYEKEE come from the germline V gene (reference sequence). The CDR3 spans 14 residues. Trimming removed 5 bases from V and 2 bases from J; junction bases left unmatched: 6. The CDR3 region has the DNA TGTGCCAGCAGTCTTGAACAGGGGAACTATGGCTACACCTTC. Its translation is CASSLEQGNYGYTF.

V usage is TRBV7-2 and J usage is TRBJ1-2; a possible D gene is TRBD1 (5 bases). V was pared by 3 bases and J by 4 bases, with 9 bases between. Looked up from germline, CDR1 is SGHTA and CDR2 is FQGNSA. The CDR3 totals 13 residues. CDR3 nucleotides: TGTGCCAGCAGCTTTACAGGCACCTATGGCTACACCTTC. Protein sequence: CASSFTGTYGYTF.

V and J are TRBV4-3 and TRBJ2-7, with TRBD1 identical over 8 bases. This CDR3 is 15 amino acids long. The V segment lost 0 bases and the J segment 6 bases; nucleotides outside the gene matches: 7. Germline values: CDR1 LGHNA, CDR2 YSLEER. CDR3 DNA: TGCGCCAGCAGCCAAGACCGGGACAGGTTTCGCGAGCAGTACTTC. This gives the protein CASSQDRDRFREQYF.

With respect to this clone: One junction end disagrees with the germline gene, perhaps due to a read error. This rearrangement joins TRBV7-9 to TRBJ2-1; D is perhaps TRBD2 (5 bases). Germline lookup yields CDR1 SEHNR and CDR2 FQNEAQ (reference sequence). CDR3 length: 12 residues. This CDR3 is CSSSVTSNEQFF. CDR3 nucleotides: TGTTCCAGCAGCGTCACTAGTAATGAGCAGTTCTTC.